The 27 T cell receptor beta chains presented below share a single source sample, sequenced in a study of cytomegalovirus exposure and HLA in healthy donors. The method was immunoSEQ multiplex PCR; TCRdb's version includes in-frame clones alone and lacks a portion of them. The sample carries some 67,000 clones, less than 95% recorded once. Sequenced sample: PBMCs. These receptors were obtained from a woman between 18 and 30 years old in good health and CMV-seronegative.

This chain uses TRBV7-9 with TRBJ2-1; D might be TRBD1 (6 bases). The germline gives CDR1 SEHNR, CDR2 FQNEAQ (reference sequence). The CDR3 length is 15 residues. The V end was cut by 1 base, the J end by 8 bases, with 15 bases between. CDR3: CASSLVETSGDEQFF. The CDR3 nucleotides read TGTGCCAGCAGCTTAGTAGAGACCTCAGGGGATGAGCAGTTCTTC.

The V call is TRBV19, the J call TRBJ1-4, with no clear D. Trimming pared 3 bases from V and 8 bases from J, leaving 13 bases between. Germline V gives CDR1 LNHDA, CDR2 SQIVND (reference sequence). The CDR3 runs to 14 residues. The DNA of the CDR3 is TGTGCCAGTAGTATCGAGGGAATAGGAGAAAAACTGTTTTTT. Its translation: CASSIEGIGEKLFF.

This clone was found once. V and J are TRBV7-2 and TRBJ1-1; 7 bases map to TRBD1. V lost 5 bases to trimming and J lost 6 bases; unmatched junction nucleotides: 6. The V gene's germline CDR1 is SGHTA and CDR2 FQGNSA. The CDR3 runs 13 residues. CDR3 in DNA: TGTGCCAGCAGCCCCAGGGGGACCGCTGAAGCTTTCTTT. It encodes CASSPRGTAEAFF.

The rearrangement links TRBV4-2 to TRBJ1-3; TRBD1 matches at 10 bases. The CDR3 consists of 16 residues. V lost 3 bases and J lost 4; bases outside the gene matches: 6. Germline V lookup: CDR1 LGHNA, CDR2 YNFKEQ. This CDR3 reads CASSHPTGGEGNTIYF. Here the CDR3 DNA reads TGTGCCAGCAGCCATCCGACAGGGGGCGAAGGAAACACCATATATTTT.

The genes are TRBV5-6 and TRBJ2-5; D ambiguous. The V and J ends lost 1 base and 1 base respectively, with 2 bases between them. Germline CDR1 SGHDT, CDR2 YYEEEE. The CDR3 covers 12 residues. This CDR3 is CASSLLQETQYF. The CDR3 DNA follows: TGTGCCAGCAGCTTGCTCCAAGAGACCCAGTACTTC.

The V call is TRBV4-3, the J call TRBJ2-3; the match to TRBD2 covers 9 bases. Looked up from germline, CDR1 is LGHNA and CDR2 is YSLEER. With V trimmed by 5 bases and J by 2 bases, 5 bases remained unmatched. This CDR3 is built from 15 residues. The CDR3 DNA sequence: TGCGCCAGCAGCATAGTAGCGGGGGCCACAGATACGCAGTATTTT. Its protein product is CASSIVAGATDTQYF.

This chain connects TRBV7-5 to TRBJ2-2; the DNA was not used to check the table's D call, TRBD1. TRBV7-5 is a pseudogene. This CDR3 spans 15 amino acids. The CDR3 nucleotides read TGTGTCAGAAGCTACAGACAGGGGGGCACCGGGGAGCTGTTTTTT. It codes for CVRSYRQGGTGELFF.

This chain connects TRBV6-1 to TRBJ2-1; 7 bases fit TRBD1. This CDR3 contains 15 residues. Germline V CDR1 and CDR2: MNHNS, SASEGT. V lost 1 base, J lost 3 bases, and 3 bases stayed unmatched. In DNA form, the CDR3 reads TGTGCCAGCAGTGAAGAGGGGGCGGGCTACAATGAGCAGTTCTTC. As protein: CASSEEGAGYNEQFF.

The chain uses TRBV11-2 and TRBJ2-1; 10 nucleotides line up with TRBD1. V lost 1 base and J lost 9; bases outside the gene matches: 9. This CDR3 has 16 residues. CDR1 is SGHAT and CDR2 is FQNNGV in the germline V gene. CDR3: CASSLAPGTGVREQFF. The CDR3 coding sequence is TGTGCCAGCAGCTTAGCCCCCGGGACAGGGGTCCGTGAGCAGTTCTTC.

The chain links TRBV28 to TRBJ2-7, with 7 bases identical to TRBD1. Germline V gene sequence: CDR1 MDHEN, CDR2 SYDVKM. The CDR3 runs to 14 residues. Losses at the gene ends were 6 bases for V and 0 bases for J; bases not matched to a gene: 5. The CDR3 region has the DNA TGTGCCAGCAGCTGGGGACAGAGCTCCTACGAGCAGTACTTC. It encodes CASSWGQSSYEQYF.

This rearrangement joins TRBV9 to TRBJ1-2; the match to TRBD1 covers 8 bases. Germline V gene lookup returns CDR1 SGDLS and CDR2 YYNGEE. The CDR3 extends over 14 amino acids. V dropped 4 bases and J dropped 7; count of bases not matched to a gene: 9. The CDR3 coding sequence is TGTGCCAGCAGCCCCACCAGGACAGGGCGTGGCTACACCTTC. Protein product: CASSPTRTGRGYTF.

The chain couples TRBV6-6 to TRBJ2-1; 11 nucleotides agree with TRBD2. This CDR3 contains 14 residues. Germline V lookup: CDR1 MNHNY, CDR2 SVGAGI (reference sequence). J lost 10 bases, V lost 3 bases, and 5 bases had no gene match. The CDR3 sequence: CASSYVLAGDEQFF. The CDR3 DNA reads TGTGCCAGCAGTTATGTACTAGCGGGAGACGAGCAGTTCTTC.

The chain recombines TRBV19 with TRBJ2-2; 7 bases are shared with TRBD1. Trimming cost V 4 bases and J 1 base; bases outside gene matches: 3. Germline loops: CDR1 LNHDA, CDR2 SQIVND (reference sequence). The CDR3 covers 15 residues. The CDR3: CASSNRDRNTGELFF. The CDR3 DNA is TGTGCCAGTAGTAACCGGGACAGGAACACCGGGGAGCTGTTTTTT.

The chain combines TRBV28 with TRBJ2-7, with 7 bases that match TRBD1. CDR1 is MDHEN and CDR2 is SYDVKM in the germline V gene. The CDR3 has 12 amino acids. The V and J ends lost 5 bases and 3 bases, in that order; junction bases with no gene match: 1. The chain's CDR3 is CASSRDSYEQYF. CDR3 bases: TGTGCCAGCAGTAGGGACAGCTACGAGCAGTACTTC.

This chain's CDR3 is CASSIDGGGELFF. The CDR3 nucleotides are TGTGCCAGTAGTATAGACGGAGGCGGGGAGCTGTTTTTT. The chain carries TRBV19 and TRBJ2-2, with D perhaps matching TRBD2 (5 bases). This CDR3 has 13 residues. Per the germline V gene, CDR1 is LNHDA and CDR2 is SQIVND (reference sequence). V was shortened by 0 bases and J by 7 bases, with 6 bases between the two germline ends.

V usage is TRBV4-3 and J usage is TRBJ2-1, with 9 bases matching TRBD1. The CDR3 is 17 amino acids. Trimming cost V 4 bases and J 4 bases; bases outside gene matches: 11. Germline CDR1 and CDR2: LGHNA and YSLEER. CDR3 nucleotides: TGCGCCAGCAGCCTTTCCCGGGACAGGGAGGGGTACAATGAGCAGTTCTTC. Translated, it gives CASSLSRDREGYNEQFF.

CDR3 amino acids: CASSQDIRAGTEAFF. CDR3 in DNA: TGCGCCAGCAGCCAAGATATCAGGGCCGGGACTGAAGCTTTCTTT. The V and J genes are TRBV4-3 and TRBJ1-1; D is perhaps TRBD1 (5 bases). V was shortened by 0 bases and J by 5 bases, with 13 bases between the two germline ends. This CDR3 contains 15 residues. CDR1 is LGHNA and CDR2 is YSLEER in the germline V gene.

The chain is built from TRBV7-2 and TRBJ1-3; D remains ambiguous. This CDR3 is 15 amino acids long. V gave up 2 bases and J gave up 2 bases, with 10 bases separating them. CDR1 is SGHTA, CDR2 FQGNSA, per germline. The CDR3 here is CASSLQANAGNTIYF. In DNA form, the CDR3 reads TGTGCCAGCAGCTTACAGGCTAACGCTGGAAACACCATATATTTT.

V gene TRBV2 combines with J gene TRBJ2-2; unclear D gene. The CDR3 runs 13 residues. With 4 bases removed from V and 8 bases from J, the gap between germline ends came to 11 bases. CDR1 and CDR2 from the germline V gene are SNHLY and FYNNEI. The CDR3, as DNA: TGTGCCAGCAGTGTTGCGGCCGAGGGGGAGCTGTTTTTT. Protein: CASSVAAEGELFF.

This sequence joins TRBV18 and TRBJ2-2; 9 positions match TRBD1. Germline loops: CDR1 KGHSH, CDR2 LQKENI. This CDR3 is built from 16 residues. V trimming: 6 bases; J trimming: 3 bases; junction bases outside the gene matches: 8. The CDR3 DNA is TGTGCCAGCTCTCAACGGGACAGGGTATACACCGGGGAGCTGTTTTTT. Protein product: CASSQRDRVYTGELFF.

The rearrangement links TRBV5-6 to TRBJ2-1; TRBD1 matches 9 bases. Germline lookup yields CDR1 SGHDT and CDR2 YYEEEE. V shed 4 bases and J 3 bases; nucleotides not matched to a gene: 8. This CDR3 is built from 16 residues. The CDR3 bases are TGTGCCAGCAGCCACCCCCCGGGACAGGGCTACAATGAGCAGTTCTTC. Its protein product is CASSHPPGQGYNEQFF.

CDR3 DNA sequence: TGTGCCAGCAGTGGACAGGGCTCCTCTGGAAACACCATATATTTT. It specifies CASSGQGSSGNTIYF. The gene calls are TRBV25-1 and TRBJ1-3; 7 nucleotides match TRBD1. The CDR3 is 15 residues long. The trim removed 4 bases at V and 0 bases at J, leaving 3 bases unmatched. CDR1 MGHDK and CDR2 SYGVNS come from the germline V gene.

This chain connects TRBV5-6 to TRBJ2-1, with a possible D match to TRBD1 (6 bases). Germline-derived CDR1 and CDR2 are SGHDT and YYEEEE. V was cut by 6 bases and J by 3 bases, with 16 bases left in between. This CDR3 spans 15 amino acids. The CDR3, as DNA: TGTGCCAGCACCTTAGGGGGTGGGGGCTACAATGAGCAGTTCTTC. This sequence encodes CASTLGGGGYNEQFF.

The chain recombines TRBV29-1 with TRBJ1-2; 8 nucleotides align to TRBD1. Germline loops: CDR1 SQVTM, CDR2 ANQGSEA. V shed 5 bases and J 0 bases; nucleotides not matched to a gene: 2. The CDR3 has 13 residues. The CDR3 is CSVWTGPNYGYTF. DNA for the CDR3: TGCAGCGTTTGGACAGGGCCTAACTATGGCTACACCTTC.

The sample holds a few counts of this clone. The rearrangement links TRBV5-6 to TRBJ1-1; 7 bases are shared with TRBD1. Germline values: CDR1 SGHDT, CDR2 YYEEEE. This CDR3 contains 16 residues. V trimming: 0 bases; J trimming: 1 base; junction bases outside the gene matches: 6. CDR3 region: CASSLETGRGNTEAFF. CDR3 DNA: TGTGCCAGCAGCTTGGAGACAGGGCGCGGGAACACTGAAGCTTTCTTT.

The V call is TRBV5-5, the J call TRBJ2-2; D might be TRBD2 (5 bases). Trimming removed 0 bases at V and 4 bases at J, with 22 bases between. The CDR3 consists of 19 residues. Germline lookup yields CDR1 SGHKS and CDR2 YYEKEE (reference sequence). The CDR3 region is CASSLGAGGLRGPTGELFF. Here the CDR3 DNA reads TGTGCCAGCAGCTTGGGGGCCGGTGGTCTTCGGGGTCCCACCGGGGAGCTGTTTTTT.

V and J are TRBV4-3 and TRBJ2-3; 13 positions agree with TRBD2. CDR3 size: 17 residues. V shed 4 bases and J 0 bases; nucleotides not matched to a gene: 4. CDR1 and CDR2 (germline): LGHNA, YSLEER. CDR3 DNA sequence: TGCGCCAGCAGCCCGGGACTAGCGGGAACTAGCACAGATACGCAGTATTTT. This gives the protein CASSPGLAGTSTDTQYF.